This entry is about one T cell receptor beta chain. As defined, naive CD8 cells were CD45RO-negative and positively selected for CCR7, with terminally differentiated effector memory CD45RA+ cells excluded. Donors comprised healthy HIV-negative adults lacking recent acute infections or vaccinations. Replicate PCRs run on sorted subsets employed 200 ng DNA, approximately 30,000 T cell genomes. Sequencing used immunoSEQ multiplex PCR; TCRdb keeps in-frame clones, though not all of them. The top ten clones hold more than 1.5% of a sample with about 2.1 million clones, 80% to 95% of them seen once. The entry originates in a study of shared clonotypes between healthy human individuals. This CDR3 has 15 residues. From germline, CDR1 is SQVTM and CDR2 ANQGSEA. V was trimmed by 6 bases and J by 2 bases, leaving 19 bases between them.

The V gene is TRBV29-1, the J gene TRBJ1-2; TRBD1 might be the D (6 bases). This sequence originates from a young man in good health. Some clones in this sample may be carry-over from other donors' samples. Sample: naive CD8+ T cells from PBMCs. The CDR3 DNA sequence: TGCAGCGTGCTCGCCCAAACAGGACAGAACTATGGCTACACCTTC. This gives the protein CSVLAQTGQNYGYTF.